This T cell receptor beta chain was sequenced in a study of blood T cell repertoires in COVID-19. Study overall: T cells, B-cell-depleted T cells, or PBMCs provided the cDNA or gDNA that served as material.

How the authors handled the data: Counts of nucleated cells, estimated from reference gene primer amplification, were obtained. The table came from immunoSEQ multiplex PCR; TCRdb's copy has only in-frame clones and leaves some out. Clonal size and the V and J genes are those of that table, whereas D and trimming came from the DNA. The sample consists of around 220,000 clones, roughly 82% of them appearing once. V was clipped by 4 bases and J by 6 bases, with 10 bases between them. The germline gives CDR1 SGHAT, CDR2 FQNNGV. The CDR3 length is 13 residues. Sequenced sample: peripheral blood. The origin of this receptor is a woman older than 75 with active or convalescent COVID-19. The rearrangement joins TRBV11-2 to TRBJ2-1; D might be TRBD2 (5 bases). The CDR3 bases are TGTGCCAGCAGCTACGGGGTCATCAATGAGCAGTTCTTC. Its translation is CASSYGVINEQFF.